Listed below are T cell receptor beta chains from one sample, sequenced in a study of brain T cells in children with intractable seizures. Only in-frame clones appear in the TCRdb table, and some are missing; sequencing was by immunoSEQ multiplex PCR. Of around 100,000 clones listed, approximately 94% were seen once; the top ten hold 3.5% to 4%. The sequencing here drew on peripheral blood, taken at surgery. These receptors were taken from a boy under two years old with hemimegalencephaly and intractable seizures. CDR3s include the opening cysteine and the closing phenylalanine or tryptophan. D genes are given only for firm matches. Only some rows state a clone size, as once, few, many or a class for expanded clones.

CDR3nt | CDR3aa | j_gene | v_gene | d_gene | abundance
TGTGCCAGCAGCTTAGTTTTGCACACTGAAGCTTTCTTT | CASSLVLHTEAFF | TRBJ1-1 | TRBV7-2 | . | .
TGTGCCTGGAGTCAACTGATTGATACGCAGTATTTT | CAWSQLIDTQYF | TRBJ2-3 | TRBV30 | . | .
TGTGCCAGCAGTGATGGCGGGTGGAATGAGCAGTTCTTC | CASSDGGWNEQFF | TRBJ2-1 | TRBV12-3/TRBV12-4 | . | .
TGTGCCAGCAGTTTATGGCCGTACGAGGCCGACGGCTCACCCCTCCACTTT | CASSLWPYEADGSPLHF | TRBJ1-6 | TRBV28 | . | .
TGTGCCAGCAGTTTAGGGGGACGGCCGTCGGTCTATGGCTACACCTTC | CASSLGGRPSVYGYTF | TRBJ1-2 | TRBV27 | . | .
TGTGCCAGCAGTTTCGGGTTTAACGAGCAGTACTTC | CASSFGFNEQYF | TRBJ2-7 | TRBV28 | . | .
TGCGCCAGCAGACAGGGGGCTACCTCTGGGGCCAACGTCCTGACTTTC | CASRQGATSGANVLTF | TRBJ2-6 | TRBV5-1 | TRBD1 | .
TGTGCCAGTAGTATAGGCGGGAGTTACACTGAAGCTTTCTTT | CASSIGGSYTEAFF | TRBJ1-1 | TRBV19 | . | .
TGCGCCAGCAGCCAAACCTCCGACCCAAATCAGCCCCAGCATTTT | CASSQTSDPNQPQHF | TRBJ1-5 | TRBV5-1 | . | .
TGTGCCAGCAGCTTAGCCGGTCTACCCTTACCCCCAGATACGCAGTATTTT | CASSLAGLPLPPDTQYF | TRBJ2-3 | TRBV7-9 | . | .
TGTGCCAGCAGCTTGGGGAATGATGGAAACACCATATATTTT | CASSLGNDGNTIYF | TRBJ1-3 | TRBV7-8 | . | .
TGCAGTGCCCACCATGACTATGGCTACACCTTC | CSAHHDYGYTF | TRBJ1-2 | TRBV20-1 | . | .
TGTGCCAGCAGTTTGGCGGACTCCTACGAGCAGTACTTC | CASSLADSYEQYF | TRBJ2-7 | TRBV12-3/TRBV12-4 | . | .
TGTGCCAGCAGTTTAGGGAGTAGCGGGAGCTACTCTGCCTACGAGCAGTACTTC | CASSLGSSGSYSAYEQYF | TRBJ2-7 | TRBV27 | TRBD2 | .
TGTGCCAGCCCCGGGACAGGGCTCGCTGAAGCTTTCTTT | CASPGTGLAEAFF | TRBJ1-1 | TRBV6-6 | TRBD1 | .
TGCGCCACCGCTAGCGGCTCCTACAATGAGCAGTTCTTC | CATASGSYNEQFF | TRBJ2-1 | TRBV10-1 | TRBD2 | once
TGTGCCAGCAGCGTAGGGACATCTGGAAACACCATATATTTT | CASSVGTSGNTIYF | TRBJ1-3 | TRBV9 | . | .
TGTGCCAGCAGTTTACCATGGAAGCCCCAGCATTTT | CASSLPWKPQHF | TRBJ1-5 | TRBV12-3/TRBV12-4 | . | .
TGCGCCAGCAGCGAGACTGATAGCTCCTACAATGAGCAGTTCTTC | CASSETDSSYNEQFF | TRBJ2-1 | TRBV5-1 | . | .
TGTGCCAGCAGCCAAGATGGGGCGGGCTATGGCTACACCTTC | CASSQDGAGYGYTF | TRBJ1-2 | TRBV3-1/TRBV3-2 | . | .
TGTGCCAGTTCTTCTCCGGGACAGGGGGCTTGGCAGCCCCAGCATTTT | CASSSPGQGAWQPQHF | TRBJ1-5 | TRBV19 | TRBD1 | .
TGTGCCAGCAGGCCCTATAGGAACACCGGGGAGCTGTTTTTT | CASRPYRNTGELFF | TRBJ2-2 | TRBV9 | . | .
TGTGCCAGCAGCCCGTCTAGCGGATCCTACAATGAGCAGTTCTTC | CASSPSSGSYNEQFF | TRBJ2-1 | TRBV9 | TRBD2 | once
TGTGCCAGCAGTTACGCTCTTCAGAGCTCCTACGAGCAGTACTTC | CASSYALQSSYEQYF | TRBJ2-7 | TRBV6-5 | . | few
TGTGCCAGTAGTCTACCGGGACTAGCGGGCGGACACACCGGGGAGCTGTTTTTT | CASSLPGLAGGHTGELFF | TRBJ2-2 | TRBV19 | TRBD2 | once
TGTGCCAGCAGTGATGGCGGGAGATTTTACGAGCAGTACTTC | CASSDGGRFYEQYF | TRBJ2-7 | TRBV25-1 | TRBD2 | .
TGTGCCAGCAGTCCCGAATGGAATCAGCCCCAGCATTTT | CASSPEWNQPQHF | TRBJ1-5 | TRBV25-1 | . | .
TGTGCCAGCAGCGTAGGTGGGGCCCAAGAGACCCAGTACTTC | CASSVGGAQETQYF | TRBJ2-5 | TRBV9 | . | .
TGTGCCAGTAGTCCCTTAATTTACAGGGCGGATCAGCCCCAGCATTTT | CASSPLIYRADQPQHF | TRBJ1-5 | TRBV19 | . | .
TGCGCCAGCAGTGAGCAGGCGGGAGCAGATACGCAGTATTTT | CASSEQAGADTQYF | TRBJ2-3 | TRBV10-2 | TRBD2 | .
TGTGCCACCAGTGATGACCGACCCGGGACCGAGCAGTACTTC | CATSDDRPGTEQYF | TRBJ2-7 | TRBV24-1 | . | .
TGTGCCAGCTCACCTCCGACGGGGCAGGGGTCTTACGAGCAGTACTTC | CASSPPTGQGSYEQYF | TRBJ2-7 | TRBV18 | . | .
TGTGCCAGCAGCAAGGGCGAACCGAACACTGAAGCTTTCTTT | CASSKGEPNTEAFF | TRBJ1-1 | TRBV21-1 | . | .
TGTGCCATCAGTGCTAGACAGGGGATCTACGGTGGCTACACCTTC | CAISARQGIYGGYTF | TRBJ1-2 | TRBV10-3 | TRBD1 | .
TGTGCCAGCAGCTTAGGGCACCTCCGTGCAACTAATGAAAAACTGTTTTTT | CASSLGHLRATNEKLFF | TRBJ1-4 | TRBV7-2 | . | .
TGCAGCGTTGACGCTCGGTCTAGCGGGGCCGCGAACACCGGGGAGCTGTTTTTT | CSVDARSSGAANTGELFF | TRBJ2-2 | TRBV29-1 | TRBD2 | .
TGTGCCAGCCGAGCGGGAGGGGGCTACGAGCAGTACTTC | CASRAGGGYEQYF | TRBJ2-7 | TRBV27 | TRBD2 | .
TGTGCCATCAGTGAGTCACAGGACAGTTCACGGTGTTTCTTT | CAISESQDSSRCFF | TRBJ1-1 | TRBV10-3 | . | .
TGTGCCATCAGTGGTCGACAGGGGGTGTCTGAAGCTTTCTTT | CAISGRQGVSEAFF | TRBJ1-1 | TRBV10-3 | TRBD1 | .
TGTGCCAGCAGTGATCGGGACAGGGAGAACTATGGCTACACCTTC | CASSDRDRENYGYTF | TRBJ1-2 | TRBV6-1 | TRBD1 | .
TGTGCCAGCAGCTTAATCCCCAGACTAGCGGGGACCACCGGGGAGCTGTTTTTT | CASSLIPRLAGTTGELFF | TRBJ2-2 | TRBV7-3 | TRBD2 | .
TGTGCCAGCAGCTTAGTTGGTAGCATGAACACTGAAGCTTTCTTT | CASSLVGSMNTEAFF | TRBJ1-1 | TRBV11-2 | . | once
TGTGCCAGCAGCCGGACTAGCGGGTTGAGCTCCTACAATGAGCAGTTCTTC | CASSRTSGLSSYNEQFF | TRBJ2-1 | TRBV9 | TRBD2 | once
TGTGCCAGCAGCCGTCCTAACTATGGCTACACCTTC | CASSRPNYGYTF | TRBJ1-2 | TRBV28 | . | .
TGTGCCAGCAGCTTGCGGGACTCAGCCTTAGCCAAAAACATTCAGTACTTC | CASSLRDSALAKNIQYF | TRBJ2-4 | TRBV5-6 | . | .
TGTGCCAGCTCACCAGGCTCCTACGAGCAGTACTTC | CASSPGSYEQYF | TRBJ2-7 | TRBV18 | . | .
TGTGCCAGCAGTTACTCGTTACCGATCTATGGCTACACCTTC | CASSYSLPIYGYTF | TRBJ1-2 | TRBV6-5 | . | .
TGCGCCAGCAACCGTTGGGGGCATGAGCAGTTCTTC | CASNRWGHEQFF | TRBJ2-1 | TRBV5-1 | . | .
TGTGCCAGCATGACTAGCGGGCTAGATACGCAGTATTTT | CASMTSGLDTQYF | TRBJ2-3 | TRBV2 | TRBD2 | .
TGTGCCTGGAGGGACACAGGGGACCCTTCTGAAGCTTTCTTT | CAWRDTGDPSEAFF | TRBJ1-1 | TRBV30 | TRBD1 | .
TGTGCCAGCAGCCCGGGCCTCGGGTCGAGAGGCAATCAGCCCCAGCATTTT | CASSPGLGSRGNQPQHF | TRBJ1-5 | TRBV5-8 | . | .
TGTGCCAGCAGTTATAGCGCCTCCTACGAGCAGTACTTC | CASSYSASYEQYF | TRBJ2-7 | TRBV6-5 | . | .
TGCGCCAGCAGCCGAGAACAGGGGATCTACGAGCAGTACTTC | CASSREQGIYEQYF | TRBJ2-7 | TRBV4-1 | TRBD1 | .
TGTGCCAGTCCTTGGACAGGGACAACCAAGGTGGATGAGCAGTTCTTC | CASPWTGTTKVDEQFF | TRBJ2-1 | TRBV19 | TRBD1 | .
TGTGCCAGCAAATGGGGGCGTGTCGCGGGAGTTGGAGATACGCAGTATTTT | CASKWGRVAGVGDTQYF | TRBJ2-3 | TRBV6-8 | . | .
TGTGCCAGCAGTTACTCGCACATCAGCACAGATACGCAGTATTTT | CASSYSHISTDTQYF | TRBJ2-3 | TRBV6-5 | . | .
TGCGCCAGCAGCTTGGAGGACGGGTCCTTTGCTGAAGCTTTCTTT | CASSLEDGSFAEAFF | TRBJ1-1 | TRBV5-1 | . | .
TGTGCCAGCAGTTCCCCAGCGGGAGGGTACAATGAGCAGTTCTTC | CASSSPAGGYNEQFF | TRBJ2-1 | TRBV28 | TRBD2 | .
TGTGCCAGCAGCTTGGAAGAGACCCAGTACTTC | CASSLEETQYF | TRBJ2-5 | TRBV11-3 | . | once
TGTGCCAGCAGTGAAGACAATAGAAATGAGCAGTTCTTC | CASSEDNRNEQFF | TRBJ2-1 | TRBV6-1 | . | .